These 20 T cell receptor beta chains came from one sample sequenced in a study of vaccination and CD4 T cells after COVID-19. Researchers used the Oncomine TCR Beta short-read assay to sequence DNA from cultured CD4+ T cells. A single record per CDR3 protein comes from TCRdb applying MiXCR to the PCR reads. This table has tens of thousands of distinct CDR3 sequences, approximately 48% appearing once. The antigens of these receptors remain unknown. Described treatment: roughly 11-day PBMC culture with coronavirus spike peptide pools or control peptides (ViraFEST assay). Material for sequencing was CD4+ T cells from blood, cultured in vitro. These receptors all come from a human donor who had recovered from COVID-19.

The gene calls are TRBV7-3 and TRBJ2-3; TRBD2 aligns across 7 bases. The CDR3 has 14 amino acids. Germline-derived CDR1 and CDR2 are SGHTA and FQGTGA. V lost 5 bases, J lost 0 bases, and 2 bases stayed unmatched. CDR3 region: CASSRSGSTDTQYF. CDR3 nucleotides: TGTGCCAGCAGCCGTAGCGGGAGCACAGATACGCAGTATTTT.

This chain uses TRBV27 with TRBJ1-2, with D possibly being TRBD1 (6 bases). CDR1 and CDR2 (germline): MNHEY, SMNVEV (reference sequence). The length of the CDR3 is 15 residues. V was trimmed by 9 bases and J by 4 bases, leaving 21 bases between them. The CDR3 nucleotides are TGTGCCAGTAGACGGACAGATCCCTCCCTCTATGGCTACACCTTC. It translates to CASRRTDPSLYGYTF.

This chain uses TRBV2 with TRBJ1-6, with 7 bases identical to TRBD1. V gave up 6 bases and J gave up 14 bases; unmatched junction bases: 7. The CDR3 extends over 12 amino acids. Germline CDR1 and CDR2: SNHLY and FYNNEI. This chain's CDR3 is CASRSGGGTLHF. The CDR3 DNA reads TGTGCCAGCAGATCAGGGGGTGGTACCCTCCACTTT. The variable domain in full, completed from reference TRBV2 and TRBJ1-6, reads EPEVTQTPSHQVTQMGQEVILRCVPISNHLYFYWYRQILGQKVEFLVSFYNNEISEKSEIFDDQFSVERPDGSNFTLKIRSTKLEDSAMYFCASRSGGGTLHFGNGTRLTVT.

CDR3 protein: CATSRDGGPGAASYTEAFF. CDR3 bases: TGTGCCACCAGCAGAGATGGAGGGCCTGGGGCGGCGTCGTACACTGAAGCTTTCTTT. The chain has TRBV15 and TRBJ1-1, with D possibly being TRBD1 (5 bases). The CDR3 sequence is 19 residues long. Germline-derived CDR1 and CDR2 are LNHNV and YYDKDF (reference sequence). Trimming shortened V by 0 bases and J by 3 bases, and 23 bases separated the two germline ends.

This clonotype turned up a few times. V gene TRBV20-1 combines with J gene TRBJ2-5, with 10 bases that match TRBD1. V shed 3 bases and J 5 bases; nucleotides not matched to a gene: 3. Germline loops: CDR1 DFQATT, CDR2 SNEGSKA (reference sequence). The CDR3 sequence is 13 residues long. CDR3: CSARDRGRETQYF. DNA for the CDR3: TGCAGTGCTAGGGACAGGGGGAGGGAGACCCAGTACTTC.

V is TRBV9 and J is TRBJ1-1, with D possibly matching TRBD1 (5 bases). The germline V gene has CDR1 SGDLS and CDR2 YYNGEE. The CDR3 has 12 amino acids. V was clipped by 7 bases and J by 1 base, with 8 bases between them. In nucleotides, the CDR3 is TGTGCCAGCGGGGACGGGAACACTGAAGCTTTCTTT. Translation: CASGDGNTEAFF.

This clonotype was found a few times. The CDR3 region has the DNA TGTGCCAGCAGTACACGTCAGGGGGACAATGAGCAGTTCTTC. Amino acid sequence: CASSTRQGDNEQFF. The chain couples TRBV6-2 or TRBV6-3 to TRBJ2-1; 7 bases align to TRBD1. Losses at the gene ends were 5 bases for V and 5 bases for J; bases not matched to a gene: 6. The CDR3 spans 14 residues. Germline CDR1 and CDR2: MNHEY and SVGEGT.

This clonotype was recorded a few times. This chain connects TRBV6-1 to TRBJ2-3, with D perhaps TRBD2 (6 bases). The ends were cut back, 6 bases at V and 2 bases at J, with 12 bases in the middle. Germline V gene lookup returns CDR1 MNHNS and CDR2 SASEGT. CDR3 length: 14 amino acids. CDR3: CASRWTGDTDTQYF. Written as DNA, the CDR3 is TGTGCCAGCAGATGGACGGGGGACACAGATACGCAGTATTTT.

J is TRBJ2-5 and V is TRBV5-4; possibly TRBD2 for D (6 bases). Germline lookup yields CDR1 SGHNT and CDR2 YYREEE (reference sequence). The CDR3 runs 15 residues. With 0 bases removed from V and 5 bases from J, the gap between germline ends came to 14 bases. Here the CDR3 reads CASSLDPGGWETQYF. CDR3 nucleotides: TGTGCCAGCAGCTTGGATCCCGGGGGTTGGGAGACCCAGTACTTC.

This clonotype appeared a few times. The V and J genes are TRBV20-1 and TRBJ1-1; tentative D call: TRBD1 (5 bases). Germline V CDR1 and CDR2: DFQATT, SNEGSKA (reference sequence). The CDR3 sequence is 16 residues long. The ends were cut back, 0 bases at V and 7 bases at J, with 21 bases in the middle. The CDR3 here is CSAREGGGGATFEAFF. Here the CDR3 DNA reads TGCAGTGCTAGAGAGGGGGGTGGCGGTGCCACTTTTGAAGCTTTCTTT.

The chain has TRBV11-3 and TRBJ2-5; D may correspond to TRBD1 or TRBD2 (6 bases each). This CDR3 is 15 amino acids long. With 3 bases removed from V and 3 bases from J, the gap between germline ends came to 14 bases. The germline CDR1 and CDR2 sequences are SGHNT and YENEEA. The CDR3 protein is CASSLGAGRKETQYF. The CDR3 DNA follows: TGTGCCAGCAGCTTGGGGGCGGGAAGGAAAGAGACCCAGTACTTC. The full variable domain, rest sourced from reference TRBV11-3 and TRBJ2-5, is EAGVVQSPRYKIIEKKQPVAFWCNPISGHNTLYWYLQNLGQGPELLIRYENEEAVDDSQLPKDRFSAERLKGVDSTLKIQPAELGDSAVYLCASSLGAGRKETQYFGPGTRLLVL.

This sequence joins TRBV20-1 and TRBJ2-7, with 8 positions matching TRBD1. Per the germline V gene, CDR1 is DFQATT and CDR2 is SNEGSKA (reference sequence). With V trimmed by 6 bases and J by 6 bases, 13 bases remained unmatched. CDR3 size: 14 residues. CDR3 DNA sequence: TGCAGTGCCGAATGGGACAGGTTGGATGGCGAGCAGTACTTC. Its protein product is CSAEWDRLDGEQYF.

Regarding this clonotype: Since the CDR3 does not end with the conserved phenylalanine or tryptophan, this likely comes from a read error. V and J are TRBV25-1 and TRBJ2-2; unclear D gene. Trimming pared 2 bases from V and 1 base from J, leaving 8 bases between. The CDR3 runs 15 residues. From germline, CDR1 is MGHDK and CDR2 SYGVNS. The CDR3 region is CASSESFGNTGELFL. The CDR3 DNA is TGTGCCAGCAGTGAAAGTTTCGGGAACACCGGGGAGCTGTTTTTG.

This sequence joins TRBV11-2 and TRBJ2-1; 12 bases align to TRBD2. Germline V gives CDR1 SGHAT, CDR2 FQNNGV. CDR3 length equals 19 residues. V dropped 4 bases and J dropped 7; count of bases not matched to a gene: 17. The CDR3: CASSSRAPGTSGLRNEQFF. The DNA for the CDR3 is TGTGCCAGCAGCTCCAGGGCTCCCGGGACTAGCGGGTTAAGGAATGAGCAGTTCTTC.

Here the CDR3 DNA reads TGTGCCAGCGCCCCGGGAGGTGGCTACACCTTC. Its protein is CASAPGGGYTF. The rearrangement links TRBV27 to TRBJ1-2; D not certain. The CDR3 sequence is 11 residues long. CDR1 MNHEY and CDR2 SMNVEV come from the germline V gene (reference sequence). Trimming cost V 8 bases and J 7 bases, with 11 bases left between them.

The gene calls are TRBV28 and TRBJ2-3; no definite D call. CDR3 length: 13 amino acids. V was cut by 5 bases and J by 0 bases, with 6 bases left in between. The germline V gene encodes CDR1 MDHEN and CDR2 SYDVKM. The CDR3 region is CASSVTSTDTQYF. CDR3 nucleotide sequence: TGTGCCAGCAGTGTTACTAGCACAGATACGCAGTATTTT.

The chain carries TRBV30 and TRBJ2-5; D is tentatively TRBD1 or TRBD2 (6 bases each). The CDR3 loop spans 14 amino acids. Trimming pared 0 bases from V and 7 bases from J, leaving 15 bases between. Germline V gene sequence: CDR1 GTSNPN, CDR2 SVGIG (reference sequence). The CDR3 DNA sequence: TGTGCCTGGAGTGTACCGGGGGCGCGGGGGACCCAGTACTTC. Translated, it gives CAWSVPGARGTQYF.

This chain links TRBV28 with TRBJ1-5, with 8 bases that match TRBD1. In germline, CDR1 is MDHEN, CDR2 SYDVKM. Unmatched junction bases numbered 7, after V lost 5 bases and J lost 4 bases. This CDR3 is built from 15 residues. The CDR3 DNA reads TGTGCCAGCAGTCCGATTACAGGGGGGAATCAGCCCCAGCATTTT. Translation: CASSPITGGNQPQHF.

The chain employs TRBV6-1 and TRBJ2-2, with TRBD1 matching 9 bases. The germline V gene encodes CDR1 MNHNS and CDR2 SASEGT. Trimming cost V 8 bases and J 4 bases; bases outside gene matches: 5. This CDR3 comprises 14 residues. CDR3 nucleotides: TGTGCCAGCTTACAGGGGGCCGGCACCGGGGAGCTGTTTTTT. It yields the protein CASLQGAGTGELFF.

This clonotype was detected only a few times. CDR3 DNA sequence: TGTGCCAGTCGACAGAACTATGGCTACACCTTC. Amino acids: CASRQNYGYTF. The chain employs TRBV6-1 and TRBJ1-2, with a possible D match to TRBD1 (5 bases). The CDR3 sequence is 11 residues long. Trimming shortened V by 9 bases and J by 2 bases, and 7 bases separated the two germline ends. Germline V gene data show CDR1 as MNHNS and CDR2 as SASEGT.